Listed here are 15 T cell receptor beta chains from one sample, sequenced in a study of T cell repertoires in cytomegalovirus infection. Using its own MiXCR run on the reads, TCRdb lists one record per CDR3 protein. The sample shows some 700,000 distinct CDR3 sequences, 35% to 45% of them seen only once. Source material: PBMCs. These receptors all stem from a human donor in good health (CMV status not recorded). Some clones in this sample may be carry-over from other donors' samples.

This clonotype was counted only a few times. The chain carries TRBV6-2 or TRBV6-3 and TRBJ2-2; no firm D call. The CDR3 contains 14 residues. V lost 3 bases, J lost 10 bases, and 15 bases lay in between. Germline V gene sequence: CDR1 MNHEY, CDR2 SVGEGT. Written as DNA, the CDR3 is TGTGCCAGCAGTTATGCCCAGCTGAATAAGGAGCTGTTTTTT. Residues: CASSYAQLNKELFF.

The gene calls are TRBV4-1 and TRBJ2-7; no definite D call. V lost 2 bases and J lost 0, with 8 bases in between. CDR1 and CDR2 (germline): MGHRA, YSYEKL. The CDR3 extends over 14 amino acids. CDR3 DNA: TGCGCCAGCAGCCAATGGGCCGTCTCCTACGAGCAGTACTTC. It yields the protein CASSQWAVSYEQYF.

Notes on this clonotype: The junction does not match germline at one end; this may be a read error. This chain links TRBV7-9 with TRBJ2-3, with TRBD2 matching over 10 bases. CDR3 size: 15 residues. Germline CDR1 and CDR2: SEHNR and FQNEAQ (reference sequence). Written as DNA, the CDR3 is TGTGCCAGCAGCTTCACGAGCGGGGGGGCCGATACGCCGTATTTT. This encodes CASSFTSGGADTPYF.

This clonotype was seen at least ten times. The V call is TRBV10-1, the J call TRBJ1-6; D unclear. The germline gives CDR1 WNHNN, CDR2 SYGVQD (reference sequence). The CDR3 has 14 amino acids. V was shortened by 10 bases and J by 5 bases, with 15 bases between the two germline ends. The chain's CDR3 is CATPPLWNNSPLHF. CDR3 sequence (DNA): TGCGCCACCCCACCCCTCTGGAATAATTCACCCCTCCACTTT.

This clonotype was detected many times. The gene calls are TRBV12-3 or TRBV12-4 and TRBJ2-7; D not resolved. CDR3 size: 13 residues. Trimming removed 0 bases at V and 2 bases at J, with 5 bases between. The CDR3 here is CASSLAVPYEQYF. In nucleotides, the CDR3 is TGTGCCAGCAGTTTAGCTGTACCCTACGAGCAGTACTTC.

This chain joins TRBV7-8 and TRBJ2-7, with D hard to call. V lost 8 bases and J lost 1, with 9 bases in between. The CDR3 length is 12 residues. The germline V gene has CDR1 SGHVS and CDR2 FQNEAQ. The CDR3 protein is CASAGPSYEQYF. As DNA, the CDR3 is TGTGCCAGCGCCGGGCCTTCCTACGAGCAGTACTTC.

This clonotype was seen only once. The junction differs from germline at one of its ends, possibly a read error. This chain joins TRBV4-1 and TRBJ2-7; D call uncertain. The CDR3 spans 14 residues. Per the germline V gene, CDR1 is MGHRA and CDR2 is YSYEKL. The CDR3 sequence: CASSQERGPYEQYF. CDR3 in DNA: TGTGCCAGCAGCCAAGAGCGAGGCCCCTACGAGCAGTACTTC.

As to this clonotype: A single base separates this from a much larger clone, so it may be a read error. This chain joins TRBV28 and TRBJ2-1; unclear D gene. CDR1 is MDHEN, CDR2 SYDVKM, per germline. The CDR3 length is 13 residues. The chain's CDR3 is CASSLSQGNEKFF. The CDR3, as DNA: TGTGCCAGCAGTTTGTCTCAAGGGAATGAGAAGTTCTTC.

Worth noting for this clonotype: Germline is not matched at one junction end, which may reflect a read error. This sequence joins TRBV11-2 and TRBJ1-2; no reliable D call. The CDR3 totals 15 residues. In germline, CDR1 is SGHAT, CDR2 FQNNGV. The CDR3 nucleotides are TGTGCCAGCAGCTTAGAACCCGCACCTAACTATGGCTACAACTTC. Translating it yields CASSLEPAPNYGYNF.

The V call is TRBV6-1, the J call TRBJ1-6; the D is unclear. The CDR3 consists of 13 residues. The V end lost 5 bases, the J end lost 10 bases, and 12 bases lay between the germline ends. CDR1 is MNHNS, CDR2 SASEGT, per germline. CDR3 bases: TGTGCCAGCAGTTACGAAGCAAGATCACCCCTCCACTTT. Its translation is CASSYEARSPLHF.

The CDR3 is CASSLGGNSDTQYF. Written as DNA, the CDR3 is TGTGCCAGCAGCTTAGGGGGGAACTCAGATACGCAGTATTTT. The J gene is TRBJ2-3, the V gene TRBV7-2; either TRBD1 or TRBD2 may fit D (5 bases each). CDR1 and CDR2 from the germline V gene are SGHTA and FQGNSA. The CDR3 runs to 14 residues. Trimming left V 1 base short and J 4 bases short, with 9 bases between.

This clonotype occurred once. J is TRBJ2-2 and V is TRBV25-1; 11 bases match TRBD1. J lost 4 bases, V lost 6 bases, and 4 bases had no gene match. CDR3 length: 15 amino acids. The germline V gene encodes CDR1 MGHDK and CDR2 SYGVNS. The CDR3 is CASRGTGGPTGELFF. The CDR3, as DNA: TGTGCCAGCAGAGGGACAGGGGGTCCCACCGGGGAGCTGTTTTTT.

CDR3 in DNA: TGCAGTGCTAGAGACGTTAGGGCCTACAATGAGCAGTTCTTC. Protein sequence: CSARDVRAYNEQFF. The V gene is TRBV20-1, the J gene TRBJ2-1; D not resolved. Germline loops: CDR1 DFQATT, CDR2 SNEGSKA (reference sequence). The CDR3 loop spans 14 amino acids. V lost 0 bases to trimming and J lost 2 bases, with 8 bases between them.

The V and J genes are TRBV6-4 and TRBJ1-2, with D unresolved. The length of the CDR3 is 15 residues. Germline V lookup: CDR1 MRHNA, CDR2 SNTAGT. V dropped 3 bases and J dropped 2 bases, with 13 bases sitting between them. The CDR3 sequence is CASSEGFGQNYGYTF. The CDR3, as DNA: TGTGCCAGCAGTGAAGGTTTCGGGCAGAACTATGGCTACACCTTC.

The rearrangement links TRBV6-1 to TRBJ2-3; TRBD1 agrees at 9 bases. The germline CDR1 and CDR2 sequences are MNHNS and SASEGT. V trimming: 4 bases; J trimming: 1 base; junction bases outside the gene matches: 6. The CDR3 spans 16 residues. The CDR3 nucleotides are TGTGCCAGCAGTGGAGAACGGGACAGGGGCACAGATACGCAGTATTTT. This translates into CASSGERDRGTDTQYF.